This T cell receptor beta chain was observed in a study of cytomegalovirus exposure and HLA in healthy donors. Study outcomes and limitations: In a later analysis, V- and J-gene trimming of beta chains associated with a DCLRE1C missense variant, replicated independently.

Germline V gene data show CDR1 as LNHNV and CDR2 as YYDKDF (reference sequence). CDR3 length equals 16 residues. J lost 7 bases, V lost 4 bases, and 11 bases had no gene match. PCR employed 60 Vbeta and 13 Jbeta primers. Profiled with immunoSEQ multiplex PCR; TCRdb holds only in-frame clones, not every one. The sample contains 90,000 to 110,000 clones, about four fifths of which appear only once. With respect to this clone: Its antigen is undetermined.

This TCR derives from a man aged 35 to 55 in good health and CMV-seronegative. The sample consisted of PBMCs. The genes are TRBV15 and TRBJ2-1; 9 bases fit TRBD2. The CDR3 is CATSNAGASGANEQFF. CDR3 nucleotide sequence: TGTGCCACCAGCAACGCTGGGGCTAGCGGGGCGAATGAGCAGTTCTTC. Variable domain in full (rest from reference TRBV15 and TRBJ2-1): DAMVIQNPRYQVTQFGKPVTLSCSQTLNHNVMYWYQQKSSQAPKLLFHYYDKDFNNEADTPDNFQSRRPNTSFCFLDIRSPGLGDTAMYLCATSNAGASGANEQFFGPGTRLTVL.